The 8 T cell receptor beta chains below were found in one sample sequenced in a study of early T cells in non-severe SARS-CoV-2 infection (dated by TCRdb to the early 2020s). The library was generated by 5' RACE. Reads for this sample came from a NextSeq 500. TCRdb cleaned the public reads at Q25 with fastp, built clones with MiXCR and kept in-frame beta chains. Every CDR3 protein is listed once, alongside the most common genes and DNA of its rows. The sample includes approximately 79,000 distinct CDR3 sequences, with roughly 13% observed a single time. The top ten hold around 1.2% of the sample. Material: whole blood. Receptors were obtained from an adult who was a healthcare worker with PCR-confirmed SARS-CoV-2 infection or an uninfected control (not recorded which).

The rearrangement joins TRBV7-2 to TRBJ2-7; D assignment may be TRBD1 or TRBD2 (5 bases each). The CDR3 runs to 13 residues. Trimming removed 3 bases from V and 4 bases from J, with 10 bases in between. Germline lookup yields CDR1 SGHTA and CDR2 FQGNSA. CDR3 nucleotide sequence: TGTGCCAGCAGCTTCGGGACCGATTACGAGCAGTACTTC. It encodes CASSFGTDYEQYF.

The genes are TRBV27 and TRBJ2-1; 10 bases map to TRBD2. CDR3 size: 15 residues. Trimming cost V 5 bases and J 4 bases; bases outside gene matches: 5. Per the germline V gene, CDR1 is MNHEY and CDR2 is SMNVEV (reference sequence). CDR3 in DNA: TGTGCCAGCAGTCCCCTAGCGGGAGCGTACAATGAGCAGTTCTTC. Amino acids: CASSPLAGAYNEQFF.

On this clonotype: Since a much larger clone is just one base distant, this may be a read error. This chain links TRBV6-2 or TRBV6-3 with TRBJ2-3; a possible D gene is TRBD1 (6 bases). V lost 6 bases to trimming and J lost 2 bases, with 12 bases between them. The CDR3 sequence is 14 residues long. Germline CDR1 and CDR2: MNHEY and SVGEGT. CDR3 in DNA: TGTGCCAGCAGCATGGACAGTTCCACAGATACGCAGTATTTT. It specifies CASSMDSSTDTQYF.

This sequence joins TRBV7-2 and TRBJ2-5, with D possibly matching TRBD1 (5 bases). Germline V gives CDR1 SGHTA, CDR2 FQGNSA. Trimming cost V 3 bases and J 1 base, with 6 bases left between them. This CDR3 region has 13 residues. CDR3 loop: CASSFQGQETQYF. The CDR3, as DNA: TGTGCCAGCAGCTTCCAGGGCCAAGAGACCCAGTACTTC.

This clonotype was seen ten or more times. The chain carries TRBV27 and TRBJ1-5, with a possible D match to TRBD1 (6 bases). The CDR3 has 14 amino acids. Germline values: CDR1 MNHEY, CDR2 SMNVEV (reference sequence). V was pared by 4 bases and J by 4 bases, with 11 bases between. DNA of the CDR3: TGTGCCAGCAGTTCTACCGGGACAAATCAGCCCCAGCATTTT. It codes for CASSSTGTNQPQHF.

This clonotype has at least ten counts. This rearrangement joins TRBV30 to TRBJ2-7, with 10 bases fitting TRBD1. The junction had 7 bases not matched to a gene; V was cut back by 3 bases and J by 5 bases. This CDR3 region has 14 residues. Germline CDR1 and CDR2: GTSNPN and SVGIG (reference sequence). CDR3: CAWSLTGGANEQYF. Here the CDR3 DNA reads TGTGCCTGGAGCCTGACAGGGGGCGCGAACGAGCAGTACTTC.

This clonotype was found many times. The chain joins TRBV6-2 or TRBV6-3 to TRBJ1-4, with 7 nucleotides matching TRBD1. This CDR3 contains 15 residues. The germline gives CDR1 MNHEY, CDR2 SVGEGT. J lost 8 bases, V lost 2 bases, and 8 bases had no gene match. For the CDR3, the DNA is TGTGCCAGCAGTTACGGAACAGGGGCTTCAGAAAAACTGTTTTTT. It yields the protein CASSYGTGASEKLFF.

This clonotype was counted many times. V is TRBV6-2 or TRBV6-3 and J is TRBJ2-2; 8 bases match TRBD2. Germline V gene data show CDR1 as MNHEY and CDR2 as SVGEGT. V lost 3 bases and J lost 2; bases outside the gene matches: 8. This CDR3 contains 17 residues. CDR3 sequence reads: CASSYFTGTRNTGELFF. The CDR3 nucleotides are TGTGCCAGCAGTTATTTCACGGGGACTAGAAACACCGGGGAGCTGTTTTTT.